This entry lists 27 T cell receptor beta chains sequenced from one sample in a study of blood T cell repertoires in COVID-19. TCRdb keeps only in-frame clones here, not all; method: immunoSEQ multiplex PCR. There are tens of thousands of clones in the sample; around 79% occur only once, and roughly 3.2% lies in the top ten. Sequenced sample: peripheral blood. These receptors came from a man aged 55 to 69 with acute or convalescent COVID-19.

This chain joins TRBV5-1 and TRBJ2-3; D uncertain. This CDR3 region has 14 residues. V was clipped by 2 bases and J by 3 bases, with 10 bases between them. Germline V gene data show CDR1 as SGHRS and CDR2 as YFSETQ. The CDR3 reads CASSFGVDTDTQYF. The CDR3 DNA sequence: TGCGCCAGCAGCTTCGGAGTCGATACAGATACGCAGTATTTT. Combining the CDR3 with reference TRBV5-1 and TRBJ2-3 gives the whole variable domain KAGVTQTPRYLIKTRGQQVTLSCSPISGHRSVSWYQQTPGQGLQFLFEYFSETQRNKGNFPGRFSGRQFSNSRSEMNVSTLELGDSALYLCASSFGVDTDTQYFGPGTRLTVL.

J is TRBJ2-1 and V is TRBV5-1, with a tentative D call TRBD2 (5 bases). The CDR3 runs to 14 residues. Germline CDR1 and CDR2: SGHRS and YFSETQ. Trimming took off 5 bases at V and 0 bases at J, with 9 bases between the two ends. CDR3 coding DNA: TGCGCCAGCAGTTACGACTACTCCTACAATGAGCAGTTCTTC. Amino acid sequence: CASSYDYSYNEQFF.

The J gene is TRBJ1-2, the V gene TRBV7-2, with D perhaps TRBD1 (6 bases). Trimming shortened V by 2 bases and J by 6 bases, and 19 bases separated the two germline ends. Germline V gene lookup returns CDR1 SGHTA and CDR2 FQGNSA. CDR3 size: 16 residues. In DNA form, the CDR3 reads TGTGCCAGCAGCTTATGGGGGGGCCTAGAGGCCGATGGCTACACCTTC. Encoded protein: CASSLWGGLEADGYTF.

The chain joins TRBV12-3 or TRBV12-4 to TRBJ2-3; D ambiguous. The CDR3 length is 12 residues. The ends were cut back, 5 bases at V and 4 bases at J, with 7 bases in the middle. CDR3 protein: CASSLKSDTQYF. The DNA for the CDR3 is TGTGCCAGCAGTCTTAAATCAGATACGCAGTATTTT.

This chain joins TRBV6-1 and TRBJ2-3; the D is unclear. V was cut by 2 bases and J by 4 bases, with 10 bases left in between. Per germline, CDR1 MNHNS and CDR2 SASEGT. The CDR3 runs 14 residues. The CDR3 DNA sequence: TGTGCCAGCAGTGAACCAATACATGCAGATACGCAGTATTTT. It translates to CASSEPIHADTQYF.

The V call is TRBV6-1, the J call TRBJ1-3; D remains unclear. Per the germline V gene, CDR1 is MNHNS and CDR2 is SASEGT. The CDR3 is 16 residues long. The V end lost 1 base, the J end lost 2 bases, and 12 bases lay between the germline ends. As DNA, the CDR3 is TGTGCCAGCAGTGAAGGAGGAGAGGGCACTGGAAACACCATATATTTT. Translating it yields CASSEGGEGTGNTIYF.

The rearrangement uses TRBV6-5 and TRBJ1-2; D possibly corresponds to TRBD1 (6 bases). Looked up from germline, CDR1 is MNHEY and CDR2 is SVGAGI. CDR3 length: 15 amino acids. Trimming removed 5 bases at V and 8 bases at J, with 21 bases between. CDR3 residues: CASSPSIDRPSGYTF. The CDR3 DNA reads TGTGCCAGCAGTCCTTCTATTGACAGGCCAAGCGGCTACACCTTC.

CDR3 in DNA: TGTGCCAGCTCACCACCGCTAGGGACTAGCGGGGAGCAAGAGACCCAGTACTTC. This translates into CASSPPLGTSGEQETQYF. The rearrangement links TRBV18 to TRBJ2-5; 13 positions agree with TRBD2. Trimming removed 0 bases from V and 2 bases from J; junction bases left unmatched: 6. CDR1 is KGHSH and CDR2 is LQKENI in the germline V gene. The CDR3 is 18 residues long.

The chain joins TRBV20-1 to TRBJ1-2; D ambiguous. This CDR3 has 11 amino acids. The V gene lost 3 bases and the J gene lost 6 bases, with 8 bases spanning the gap. Germline assignment: CDR1 DFQATT and CDR2 SNEGSKA (reference sequence). CDR3 residues: CSASDQNGYTF. The CDR3 DNA sequence: TGCAGTGCTAGTGACCAGAATGGCTACACCTTC.

This clone has more than one count but fewer than ten. The chain joins TRBV30 to TRBJ1-6, with a possible D match to TRBD1 (5 bases). V lost 2 bases to trimming and J lost 8 bases, with 16 bases between them. The germline V gene encodes CDR1 GTSNPN and CDR2 SVGIG (reference sequence). The CDR3 totals 15 residues. The CDR3 loop is CAWSRVGLGDSPLHF. The CDR3 nucleotides are TGTGCCTGGAGTAGGGTGGGGCTTGGAGATTCACCCCTCCACTTT.

This chain joins TRBV24-1 and TRBJ2-5, with D possibly TRBD1 on 7 matching bases. The V gene's germline CDR1 is KGHDR and CDR2 SFDVKD. Trimming left V 3 bases short and J 7 bases short, with 14 bases between. The length of the CDR3 is 14 residues. The CDR3 DNA follows: TGTGCCACCAGTGATCCAGGGGGGACGGGGACCCAGTACTTC. This encodes CATSDPGGTGTQYF.

The rearrangement uses TRBV6-5 and TRBJ2-7, with TRBD1 matching over 9 bases. The length of the CDR3 is 14 residues. Unmatched junction bases numbered 6, after V lost 6 bases and J lost 3 bases. Per germline, CDR1 MNHEY and CDR2 SVGAGI. This CDR3 reads CASSGTGLGYEQYF. CDR3 in DNA: TGTGCCAGCAGCGGGACAGGGTTGGGCTACGAGCAGTACTTC.

On this clone itself: It is likely a read error, because the conserved phenylalanine at the end of the CDR3 is missing. Because the CDR3's place on the DNA is in doubt, the DNA is left out and the CDR3 is given as listed by TCRdb. This sequence joins TRBV28 and TRBJ1-2. Germline-derived CDR1 and CDR2 are MDHEN and SYDVKM. The length of the CDR3 is 12 amino acids, counting both ends. The CDR3 here is CASSLKDLGAVL.

V is TRBV7-5 and J is TRBJ1-1. TRBV7-5 is classified as a pseudogene. The CDR3 runs 14 residues. The CDR3 protein is CVRREGQRRTEAFF. The CDR3, as DNA: TGTGTCAGAAGGGAGGGTCAGAGGCGCACTGAAGCTTTCTTT.

The chain employs TRBV4-2 and TRBJ2-7; 12 nucleotides agree with TRBD1. Germline V gives CDR1 LGHNA, CDR2 YNFKEQ. The CDR3 length is 17 residues. The trim removed 4 bases at V and 5 bases at J, leaving 12 bases unmatched. CDR3 DNA sequence: TGTGCCAGCAGCCTATTGACCGGGACAGGGGGCTTCAACGAGCAGTACTTC. The encoded protein is CASSLLTGTGGFNEQYF.

The chain joins TRBV10-3 to TRBJ2-5, with 8 bases fitting TRBD2. V trimming: 10 bases; J trimming: 2 bases; junction bases outside the gene matches: 12. Germline V gene data show CDR1 as ENHRY and CDR2 as SYGVKD. CDR3 length equals 15 residues. The CDR3: CATARGGLLQETQYF. The CDR3 DNA reads as TGTGCCACCGCGCGCGGGGGGTTACTTCAAGAGACCCAGTACTTC.

This clone was counted many times. The chain combines TRBV7-9 with TRBJ1-4; TRBD1 matches at 8 bases. The length of the CDR3 is 14 residues. Unmatched junction bases numbered 3, after V lost 5 bases and J lost 4 bases. Germline V lookup: CDR1 SEHNR, CDR2 FQNEAQ (reference sequence). DNA for the CDR3: TGTGCCAGCAGCCGCGGACAGGGTAATGAAAAACTGTTTTTT. It encodes CASSRGQGNEKLFF.

This chain links TRBV7-9 with TRBJ1-1, with 7 bases fitting TRBD1. Trimming at V came to 3 bases and at J to 7 bases, leaving 2 bases not matched to a gene. The CDR3 has 12 amino acids. Germline values: CDR1 SEHNR, CDR2 FQNEAQ (reference sequence). CDR3: CASSFYRGEAFF. CDR3 in DNA: TGTGCCAGCAGCTTTTACAGGGGTGAAGCTTTCTTT.

The chain carries TRBV18 and TRBJ2-3; 13 nucleotides align to TRBD2. The trim removed 2 bases at V and 3 bases at J, leaving 5 bases unmatched. The CDR3 totals 17 residues. The germline V gene has CDR1 KGHSH and CDR2 LQKENI. This CDR3 reads CASSPWTSGGGTDTQYF. The DNA of the CDR3 is TGTGCCAGCTCACCATGGACTAGCGGGGGAGGGACAGATACGCAGTATTTT.

As concerns this clone: The same CDR3 also results from other DNA sequences found in this sample. The chain links TRBV6-1 to TRBJ1-5; D might be TRBD1 (6 bases). The CDR3 consists of 15 residues. V lost 2 bases to trimming and J lost 4 bases, with 12 bases between them. Germline V gives CDR1 MNHNS, CDR2 SASEGT. The CDR3 nucleotides are TGTGCCAGCAGTGAATCACAGGGAAGTAATCAGCCCCAGCATTTT. Residues: CASSESQGSNQPQHF.

This sequence joins TRBV14 and TRBJ2-5; no clear D. V was shortened by 6 bases and J by 5 bases, with 7 bases between the two germline ends. Germline V gene data show CDR1 as SGHDN and CDR2 as FVKESK. This CDR3 comprises 11 residues. This CDR3 reads CASSQFETQYF. In DNA, the CDR3 is TGTGCCAGCAGTCAGTTCGAGACCCAGTACTTC.

The chain couples TRBV10-3 to TRBJ1-2; the match to TRBD1 covers 7 bases. V lost 4 bases to trimming and J lost 6 bases; unmatched junction nucleotides: 5. Germline-derived CDR1 and CDR2 are ENHRY and SYGVKD. The CDR3 totals 13 residues. The CDR3 sequence is CAISVTGEDGYTF. DNA for the CDR3: TGTGCCATCAGTGTTACAGGGGAAGATGGCTACACCTTC.

J is TRBJ1-1 and V is TRBV18; D uncertain. From germline, CDR1 is KGHSH and CDR2 LQKENI. CDR3 size: 14 residues. The ends were cut back, 2 bases at V and 1 base at J, with 8 bases in the middle. DNA for the CDR3: TGTGCCAGCTCACCAAACGCGGAGAACACTGAAGCTTTCTTT. Its protein product is CASSPNAENTEAFF.

This clone occurred once. This rearrangement joins TRBV6-2 or TRBV6-3 to TRBJ1-2; D not resolved. The CDR3 length is 13 residues. Germline V gene sequence: CDR1 MNHEY, CDR2 SVGEGT. The V and J ends lost 2 bases and 4 bases respectively, with 8 bases between them. The CDR3 loop is CASSYGQPYGYTF. The CDR3 coding sequence is TGTGCCAGCAGTTACGGGCAGCCCTATGGCTACACCTTC.

The rearrangement joins TRBV5-1 to TRBJ2-5; possible D gene TRBD2, 6 bases. CDR3 length: 14 amino acids. Between the trimmed V and J ends, which lost 2 bases and 1 base, there was a span of 9 bases. Germline V lookup: CDR1 SGHRS, CDR2 YFSETQ. CDR3 nucleotides: TGCGCCAGCAGCTTTGGGGGGACCCAAGAGACCCAGTACTTC. Its protein is CASSFGGTQETQYF.

The chain recombines TRBV18 with TRBJ1-2; 9 nucleotides line up with TRBD1. The V and J ends lost 5 bases and 7 bases, in that order; junction bases with no gene match: 8. CDR3 length equals 14 residues. Germline loops: CDR1 KGHSH, CDR2 LQKENI. The CDR3 DNA reads as TGTGCCAGCTCAGGACAGGGGTCGATCAGTGGCTACACCTTC. Amino acid sequence: CASSGQGSISGYTF. Full variable domain (outside the CDR3, taken from reference TRBV18 and TRBJ1-2): NAGVMQNPRHLVRRRGQEARLRCSPMKGHSHVYWYRQLPEEGLKFMVYLQKENIIDESGMPKERFSAEFPKEGPSILRIQQVVRGDSAAYFCASSGQGSISGYTFGSGTRLTVV.

This clone has only a few counts. The J gene is TRBJ1-6, the V gene TRBV30; 7 bases align to TRBD1. The ends lost 1 base at V and 9 bases at J; junction bases unmatched: 9. Germline CDR1 is GTSNPN and CDR2 is SVGIG (reference sequence). This CDR3 is built from 15 residues. The CDR3 protein is CAWSGSGTVPSPLHF. DNA for the CDR3: TGTGCCTGGAGTGGTTCCGGGACAGTTCCTTCACCCCTCCACTTT.